These 27 T cell receptor beta chains came from one sample sequenced in a study of T cell repertoires in cytomegalovirus infection. TCRdb fed the reads into MiXCR, producing one record per CDR3 protein. The sample consists of more than 75,000 distinct CDR3 sequences, approximately 30% of them appearing once. These receptors have no known antigen. The sequences come from CD8+ T cells from cultured PBMCs, collected from culture after CMV antigen stimulation. These receptors all stem from a human donor in good health (CMV status not recorded). Some clones in this sample may be carry-over from other donors' samples.

This clonotype was detected many times. V and J are TRBV7-2 and TRBJ1-5, with D uncertain. The CDR3 contains 16 residues. Germline lookup yields CDR1 SGHTA and CDR2 FQGNSA. Trimming stripped 5 bases from V and 6 bases from J, with 20 bases between. CDR3 bases: TGTGCCAGCAGCGACCAATGGCTAAAAGGGAGTCAGCCCCAGCATTTT. Residues: CASSDQWLKGSQPQHF.

There are a few counts of this clonotype. The J gene is TRBJ1-5, the V gene TRBV12-3 or TRBV12-4; D uncertain. CDR3 length: 13 residues. The V end was cut by 5 bases, the J end by 5 bases, with 10 bases between. The CDR3 sequence is CASSPTSYQPQHF. CDR3 coding DNA: TGTGCCAGCAGTCCAACCTCTTATCAGCCCCAGCATTTT.

CDR3: CAISESSLDAKDYYEQYF. The CDR3 DNA is TGTGCCATCAGTGAGTCGTCTCTCGACGCAAAGGACTACTACGAGCAGTACTTC. The genes are TRBV10-3 and TRBJ2-7, with D perhaps TRBD2 (6 bases). CDR3 size: 18 residues. The germline V gene has CDR1 ENHRY and CDR2 SYGVKD. Trimming left V 0 bases short and J 3 bases short, with 21 bases between.

The chain joins TRBV7-9 to TRBJ2-1; 7 bases line up with TRBD2. Germline CDR1 is SEHNR and CDR2 is FQNEAQ (reference sequence). The CDR3 totals 16 residues. Losses at the gene ends were 1 base for V and 9 bases for J; bases not matched to a gene: 12. CDR3: CASSLDGLAALIEQFF. CDR3 in DNA: TGTGCCAGCAGCTTAGACGGCCTAGCGGCACTCATTGAGCAGTTCTTC.

The gene calls are TRBV7-9 and TRBJ2-7; D uncertain. Germline V gives CDR1 SEHNR, CDR2 FQNEAQ (reference sequence). The CDR3 loop spans 15 amino acids. Trimming left V 5 bases short and J 3 bases short, with 17 bases between. The CDR3 loop reads CASSAGMRDGYEQYF. CDR3 sequence (DNA): TGTGCCAGCAGCGCAGGTATGCGAGATGGCTACGAGCAGTACTTC.

The V and J genes are TRBV28 and TRBJ2-2; possibly TRBD1 for D (5 bases). The CDR3 sequence is 14 residues long. Germline CDR1 MDHEN, CDR2 SYDVKM. The V and J ends lost 7 bases and 9 bases respectively, with 18 bases between them. The DNA of the CDR3 is TGTGCCAGCAAAAACCCCCTGACAGTCCGGGAGCTGTTTTTT. It encodes CASKNPLTVRELFF. Full variable domain (rest looked up from reference TRBV28 and TRBJ2-2): DVKVTQSSRYLVKRTGEKVFLECVQDMDHENMFWYRQDPGLGLRLIYFSYDVKMKEKGDIPEGYSVSREKKERFSLILESASTNQTSMYLCASKNPLTVRELFFGEGSRLTVL.

The V call is TRBV5-1, the J call TRBJ2-7, with 11 positions matching TRBD2. Losses at the gene ends were 3 bases for V and 4 bases for J; bases not matched to a gene: 6. Per germline, CDR1 SGHRS and CDR2 YFSETQ. CDR3 length: 15 amino acids. For the CDR3, the DNA is TGCGCCAGCAGCTGGGTAGCGGGAGGGCAGTACGAGCAGTACTTC. It specifies CASSWVAGGQYEQYF.

A word on this clonotype: A much larger clone differs by one base, so this may be a read error. V usage is TRBV5-4 and J usage is TRBJ1-2; D gene unclear. This CDR3 is built from 12 residues. Germline values: CDR1 SGHNT, CDR2 YYREEE (reference sequence). Written as DNA, the CDR3 is TGTACCAGCAGCCCCTCAGGCGATGGCTACACCTTC. Protein product: CTSSPSGDGYTF.

This clonotype came up many times. This chain uses TRBV13 with TRBJ1-1; 7 nucleotides match TRBD1. This CDR3 spans 15 amino acids. J was trimmed by 9 bases and V by 6 bases; bases with no gene match: 16. Germline assignment: CDR1 PRHDT and CDR2 FYEKMQ (reference sequence). The CDR3 reads CASRPDRSGRDQAFF. The DNA for the CDR3 is TGTGCCAGCAGACCGGACAGGTCAGGCAGGGATCAAGCTTTCTTT.

This clonotype has just one count. V is TRBV5-5 and J is TRBJ1-4, with a possible D match to TRBD1 (5 bases). The CDR3 totals 15 residues. Germline CDR1 is SGHKS and CDR2 is YYEKEE (reference sequence). Trimming left V 4 bases short and J 4 bases short, with 14 bases between. The CDR3 loop is CASSPTGTVNEKLFF. The DNA of the CDR3 is TGTGCCAGCAGCCCGACCGGGACGGTTAATGAAAAACTGTTTTTT.

The chain carries TRBV27 and TRBJ1-2; D not resolved. V was pared by 6 bases and J by 6 bases, with 14 bases between. Per the germline V gene, CDR1 is MNHEY and CDR2 is SMNVEV (reference sequence). CDR3 length equals 13 residues. The CDR3 bases are TGTGCCAGCAGCGTTCACCCCGGAAATGGCTACACCTTC. Translated, it gives CASSVHPGNGYTF.

The CDR3 nucleotides are TGTGCCAGCATCGCCCACTCGGGGGTTGAGGTGAACACTGAAGCTTTCTTT. Residues: CASIAHSGVEVNTEAFF. This sequence joins TRBV12-3 or TRBV12-4 and TRBJ1-1, with D perhaps matching TRBD1 (5 bases). The CDR3 consists of 17 residues. Trimming took off 7 bases at V and 0 bases at J, with 21 bases between the two ends.

This clonotype was recorded a few times. J is TRBJ2-1 and V is TRBV7-6, with 8 bases that match TRBD1. CDR1 is SGHVS and CDR2 is FNYEAQ in the germline V gene. V shed 5 bases, J shed 8 bases, and the junction held 11 bases outside the gene matches. CDR3 length: 15 amino acids. CDR3 bases: TGTGCCAGCAGCCTGACAGGGGCGCGTTCCCATGAGCAGTTCTTC. Encoded protein: CASSLTGARSHEQFF.

CDR3 DNA sequence: TGTGCCAGCAGGGAATTACGTCTGGGGGCCAACGTCCTGACTTTC. Its translation is CASRELRLGANVLTF. The chain combines TRBV27 with TRBJ2-6; D not resolved. Trimming pared 6 bases from V and 4 bases from J, leaving 13 bases between. Germline loops: CDR1 MNHEY, CDR2 SMNVEV (reference sequence). The CDR3 extends over 15 amino acids.

This clonotype was observed a few times. The rearrangement joins TRBV7-8 to TRBJ1-1; 11 bases agree with TRBD1. With 4 bases clipped from V and 4 bases from J, the junction kept 11 bases outside the gene matches. CDR1 and CDR2 from the germline V gene are SGHVS and FQNEAQ. The CDR3 is 17 residues long. The CDR3, as DNA: TGTGCCAGCAGCTGGCGGACAGGGGGCAGGGTGGGCACTGAAGCTTTCTTT. This gives the protein CASSWRTGGRVGTEAFF.

In its sample, this clonotype was seen many times. The CDR3 DNA sequence: TGTGCCAGCAGCCTATACCCAGGGGGCCAGTACGAGCAGTACTTC. It codes for CASSLYPGGQYEQYF. The V gene is TRBV7-2, the J gene TRBJ2-7; 8 positions match TRBD1. Germline CDR1 is SGHTA and CDR2 is FQGNSA. Trimming at V came to 5 bases and at J to 4 bases, leaving 10 bases not matched to a gene. The CDR3 is 15 amino acids.

J is TRBJ2-7 and V is TRBV20-1; TRBD1 matches 7 bases. Germline V CDR1 and CDR2: DFQATT, SNEGSKA (reference sequence). With V trimmed by 6 bases and J by 0 bases, 8 bases remained unmatched. The CDR3 loop spans 14 amino acids. The CDR3 is CSARGQDVSYEQYF. In DNA, the CDR3 is TGCAGTGCCCGCGGACAGGACGTCTCCTACGAGCAGTACTTC.

The chain joins TRBV24-1 to TRBJ2-2, with D hard to call. Trimming pared 5 bases from V and 5 bases from J, leaving 5 bases between. The germline CDR1 and CDR2 sequences are KGHDR and SFDVKD. CDR3 length: 12 amino acids. The CDR3 sequence: CATSAKTGELFF. CDR3 coding DNA: TGTGCCACCAGTGCTAAAACCGGGGAGCTGTTTTTT.

V is TRBV27 and J is TRBJ1-1; D remains ambiguous. V lost 3 bases, J lost 2 bases, and 10 bases lay in between. The CDR3 length is 14 residues. Germline CDR1 reads MNHEY; CDR2 reads SMNVEV (reference sequence). CDR3 loop: CASSFGPLNTEAFF. CDR3 DNA sequence: TGTGCCAGCAGTTTCGGGCCGCTCAACACTGAAGCTTTCTTT.

This clonotype has just a few counts. The gene calls are TRBV28 and TRBJ1-3, with a tentative D call TRBD1 (5 bases). The CDR3 length is 17 residues. Trimming left V 6 bases short and J 0 bases short, with 18 bases between. The V gene's germline CDR1 is MDHEN and CDR2 SYDVKM. The CDR3 is CASSPRGRSYSGNTIYF. In DNA, the CDR3 is TGTGCCAGCAGCCCTCGGGGCAGGTCATACTCTGGAAACACCATATATTTT.

V is TRBV11-1 and J is TRBJ2-3; 9 nucleotides line up with TRBD1. The V gene's germline CDR1 is SGHAT and CDR2 FQDESV (reference sequence). The ends lost 3 bases at V and 5 bases at J; junction bases unmatched: 9. The CDR3 runs to 16 residues. DNA of the CDR3: TGTGCCAGCAGCTTGCTCGGGGGACAGGGTGGAGATACGCAGTATTTT. The encoded protein is CASSLLGGQGGDTQYF.

Comment on this clonotype: Mismatch with germline at one junction end may stem from a read error. The chain's CDR3 is CASSFSGGADTQYF. CDR3 bases: TGTGCCAGTAGCTTTAGCGGGGGGGCAGATACGCAGTATTTT. This chain links TRBV5-4 with TRBJ2-3, with 11 bases lining up with TRBD2. The germline V gene has CDR1 SGHNT and CDR2 YYREEE (reference sequence). The CDR3 has 14 residues.

This clonotype was found many times. The rearrangement links TRBV25-1 to TRBJ1-2; 8 bases are shared with TRBD1. Unmatched junction bases numbered 6, after V lost 4 bases and J lost 5 bases. From germline, CDR1 is MGHDK and CDR2 SYGVNS. The CDR3 has 14 residues. The CDR3 here is CASSAPDRAYGYTF. The CDR3 bases are TGTGCCAGCAGTGCACCGGACAGGGCGTATGGCTACACCTTC.

CDR3 residues: CASRSGTSRWGYTF. DNA of the CDR3: TGTGCCAGCAGATCCGGGACATCAAGGTGGGGCTACACCTTC. The V call is TRBV7-4, the J call TRBJ1-2, with D maybe TRBD1 (6 bases). Germline CDR1 SGHVT, CDR2 SQSDAQ. V was clipped by 6 bases and J by 8 bases, with 19 bases between them. The CDR3 covers 14 residues. Looking up the rest from reference TRBV7-4 and TRBJ1-2 gives the full variable domain: GAGVSQSPRYKVAKRGRDVALRCDSISGHVTLYWYRQTLGQGSEVLTYSQSDAQRDKSGRPSGRFSAERPERSVSTLKIQRTEQGDSAVYLCASRSGTSRWGYTFGSGTRLTVV.

On this clonotype: Compared with germline, one end of the junction differs, possibly owing to a read error. The V gene is TRBV12-3 or TRBV12-4, the J gene TRBJ1-1; no firm D call. The CDR3 runs to 14 residues. The CDR3 nucleotides are TGTACCAGCAGTTTAACCCGGCGGGACACTGAAGCTTTCTTT. As protein: CTSSLTRRDTEAFF.

The rearrangement uses TRBV5-5 and TRBJ1-4; D is uncertain. Germline V gene data show CDR1 as SGHKS and CDR2 as YYEKEE (reference sequence). The CDR3 runs to 13 residues. The V gene lost 4 bases and the J gene lost 5 bases, with 9 bases spanning the gap. For the CDR3, the DNA is TGTGCCAGCAGCGCTGGCGGCAATGAAAAACTGTTTTTT. Amino acids: CASSAGGNEKLFF.

The chain is built from TRBV12-5 and TRBJ2-2; 8 bases fit TRBD1. CDR3 length: 16 amino acids. Germline CDR1 reads LGHNT; CDR2 reads FRNRAP. J lost 3 bases, V lost 1 base, and 4 bases had no gene match. CDR3 sequence (DNA): TGTGCTAGTGGTTTGGGGGACAGGCTATACACCGGGGAGCTGTTTTTT. Amino acid sequence: CASGLGDRLYTGELFF.